This is a list of T cell receptor beta chains from one sample in a study of blood T cell repertoires in COVID-19. Libraries were prepared by immunoSEQ multiplex PCR; TCRdb keeps only in-frame clonotypes and omits some of them. This sample has tens of thousands of clones, with roughly 87% found just once. Sequencing input: peripheral blood. Receptors were obtained from a woman aged 45-59 years with active or convalescent COVID-19. Each CDR3 is given with its conserved first and last residue. Each record gives: clone size, D gene, V gene, J gene, CDR3 protein, CDR3 DNA. A D gene is named only where the DNA matches it firmly. Not all rows give a size; the values are once, few, many and, for expanded clones, a class.

clone size: -; D gene: TRBD1; V gene: TRBV6-2/TRBV6-3; J gene: TRBJ2-7; CDR3 protein: CASSDRDEQYF; CDR3 DNA: TGTGCCAGCAGTGACAGGGACGAGCAGTACTTC
clone size: -; D gene: -; V gene: TRBV4-2; J gene: TRBJ2-5; CDR3 protein: CASSQEGTREAQETQYF; CDR3 DNA: TGTGCCAGCAGCCAAGAAGGAACCAGAGAGGCCCAAGAGACCCAGTACTTC
clone size: -; D gene: TRBD1; V gene: TRBV11-2; J gene: TRBJ1-1; CDR3 protein: CASSPGMAGGTEAFF; CDR3 DNA: TGTGCCAGCAGCCCCGGAATGGCAGGGGGCACTGAAGCTTTCTTT
clone size: -; D gene: -; V gene: TRBV28; J gene: TRBJ2-3; CDR3 protein: CASSRAGQHPDTQYF; CDR3 DNA: TGTGCCAGCAGTCGAGCTGGACAGCATCCAGATACGCAGTATTTT
clone size: -; D gene: TRBD1; V gene: TRBV5-1; J gene: TRBJ1-6; CDR3 protein: CASSVTGTSPLHF; CDR3 DNA: TGCGCCAGCAGTGTGACAGGGACTTCGCCCCTCCACTTT
clone size: few; D gene: -; V gene: TRBV12-3/TRBV12-4; J gene: TRBJ2-7; CDR3 protein: CASSLQGYEQYF; CDR3 DNA: TGTGCCAGCAGTTTACAGGGCTACGAGCAGTACTTC
clone size: -; D gene: TRBD1; V gene: TRBV25-1; J gene: TRBJ2-2; CDR3 protein: CASSERVTGGHTGELFF; CDR3 DNA: TGTGCCAGCAGTGAAAGGGTGACAGGGGGCCACACCGGGGAGCTGTTTTTT
clone size: -; D gene: TRBD2; V gene: TRBV7-3; J gene: TRBJ2-3; CDR3 protein: CASSSGLASTDTQYF; CDR3 DNA: TGTGCCAGCAGCTCGGGACTAGCAAGCACAGATACGCAGTATTTT
clone size: -; D gene: TRBD2; V gene: TRBV7-2; J gene: TRBJ2-2; CDR3 protein: CASASGGANTGELFF; CDR3 DNA: TGTGCCAGCGCTAGCGGGGGGGCCAACACCGGGGAGCTGTTTTTT
clone size: once; D gene: -; V gene: TRBV7-2; J gene: TRBJ1-2; CDR3 protein: CASNGGPSLNYGYTF; CDR3 DNA: TGTGCCAGTAACGGGGGGCCGAGCCTAAACTATGGCTACACCTTC